These T cell receptor beta chains were read from a single sample in a study of blood T cell repertoires in COVID-19. The assay was immunoSEQ multiplex PCR, and TCRdb's table has in-frame clones only and misses some. The profile shows hundreds of thousands of clones, approximately 90% of them singletons. Sample: peripheral blood. These receptors all stem from a woman aged 25 to 45 with active or convalescent COVID-19. CDR3s leave out the opening cysteine and the closing phenylalanine or tryptophan. Each record gives: J gene, V gene, CDR3 protein.

J: TRBJ2-7
V: TRBV3-1/TRBV3-2
CDR3: ASSLRSEQY

J: TRBJ2-3
V: TRBV5-1
CDR3: ASSLWSSGSSDTQY

J: TRBJ2-7
V: TRBV5-1
CDR3: ASSRGGQGSMEQY

J: TRBJ1-1
V: TRBV6-6
CDR3: ASNEIGTANTEAF

J: TRBJ1-6
V: TRBV7-8
CDR3: ASSKGQGAGSPLH

J: TRBJ1-2
V: TRBV3-1/TRBV3-2
CDR3: ASSQQTGEGYGYT

J: TRBJ2-3
V: TRBV5-1
CDR3: ASSLALAGGPQDTQY

J: TRBJ1-1
V: TRBV29-1
CDR3: SVLQGRRTEAF

J: TRBJ2-1
V: TRBV6-5
CDR3: ASGLLATYNEQF

J: TRBJ1-2
V: TRBV7-2
CDR3: ASSLDRGNYGYT

J: TRBJ1-4
V: TRBV6-5
CDR3: ASRPYQGGREGLF

J: TRBJ1-1
V: TRBV11-3
CDR3: ASSLDQQGEAF

J: TRBJ2-2
V: TRBV12-3/TRBV12-4
CDR3: ASSFAGLGELF

J: TRBJ2-3
V: TRBV7-6
CDR3: ASSRETLEAGAPGGTQY

J: TRBJ1-2
V: TRBV19
CDR3: ASSKRDRGYGYT

J: TRBJ1-2
V: TRBV6-6
CDR3: ASSRGGAGMASNGYT

J: TRBJ1-6
V: TRBV5-6
CDR3: ASSPSRDREWTLH

J: TRBJ1-3
V: TRBV3-1/TRBV3-2
CDR3: ASSQDGQGGDTIY

J: TRBJ2-1
V: TRBV5-1
CDR3: ASSLSGDYNEQF

J: TRBJ2-7
V: TRBV9
CDR3: ASSVEPSGTYEQY

J: TRBJ1-4
V: TRBV7-9
CDR3: ASSQQDGAGEKLF